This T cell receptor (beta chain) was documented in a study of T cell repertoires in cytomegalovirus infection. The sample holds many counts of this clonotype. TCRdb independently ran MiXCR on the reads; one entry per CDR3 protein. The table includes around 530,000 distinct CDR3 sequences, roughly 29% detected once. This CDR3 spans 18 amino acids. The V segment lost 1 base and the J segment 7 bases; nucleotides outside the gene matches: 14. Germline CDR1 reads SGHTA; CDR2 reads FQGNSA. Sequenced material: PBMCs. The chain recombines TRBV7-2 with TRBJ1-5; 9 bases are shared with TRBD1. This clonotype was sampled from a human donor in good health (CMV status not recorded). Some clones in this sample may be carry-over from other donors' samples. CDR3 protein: CASSLGPTMGQGKQPQHF. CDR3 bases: TGTGCCAGCAGCTTAGGACCGACTATGGGACAGGGAAAGCAGCCCCAGCATTTT.